This TCR beta chain was recorded in a study of regulatory T cells in long-lasting Graves disease. This clonotype was detected only a few times. Time point denoted: persistent/refractory GD, antithyroid drugs over 5 years with positive TRAb. PBMCs provided the RNA from which the TCR library was made. This CDR3 is built from 13 residues. The germline V gene has CDR1 SQVTM and CDR2 ANQGSEA. V was cut by 3 bases and J by 1 base, with 9 bases left in between. iRepertoire HTBI primers and Arm-PCR of CDR3 regions built TCR beta libraries. Via MiXCR, TCRdb re-called the multiplex PCR reads, giving one row per CDR3 protein. The sample lists roughly 300,000 distinct CDR3 sequences, 20% to 25% occurring once.

The source material was peripheral blood mononuclear cells (PBMCs), sampled when the disease was refractory, from a patient treated with antithyroid drugs. The chain is built from TRBV29-1 and TRBJ2-5; perhaps TRBD2 as D (6 bases). The TCR comes from a female donor with Graves disease. Written as DNA, the CDR3 is TGCAGCGTTGATGGGGACTTCCAAGAGACCCAGTACTTC. Its protein is CSVDGDFQETQYF.